The 8 T cell receptor beta chains below all came from one sample that was sequenced in a study of identical twins. TCRdb reanalysed the 5' RACE reads using MiXCR and keeps one entry per CDR3 protein. The sample includes some 1,700,000 distinct CDR3 sequences, around 33% seen only once; the top ten take more than 0.25%. Input material: cord blood. These receptors all stem from a newborn girl in good health.

This chain links TRBV9 with TRBJ2-3; 9 bases align to TRBD2. Trimming took 0 bases from V and 1 from J; bases not matched to a gene: 3. CDR1 and CDR2 (germline): SGDLS, YYNGEE. The CDR3 runs to 16 residues. In DNA, the CDR3 is TGTGCCAGCAGCGTAGCTCCTAGCGGGGGCACAGATACGCAGTATTTT. It translates to CASSVAPSGGTDTQYF.

This clonotype was counted a few times. The chain links TRBV29-1 to TRBJ2-7; 7 nucleotides agree with TRBD1. Per the germline V gene, CDR1 is SQVTM and CDR2 is ANQGSEA. Unmatched junction bases numbered 9, after V lost 0 bases and J lost 7 bases. CDR3 length equals 14 residues. CDR3 protein: CSVEDGSWDSEQYF. The DNA for the CDR3 is TGCAGCGTTGAAGATGGTTCCTGGGACAGTGAGCAGTACTTC.

This sequence joins TRBV5-1 and TRBJ2-2; D may be TRBD2 (6 bases). The CDR3 length is 18 residues. Germline-derived CDR1 and CDR2 are SGHRS and YFSETQ. Deletions cut 4 bases from V and 0 bases from J, with 19 bases between. DNA for the CDR3: TGCGCCAGCAGCCAAGGGGTTTTGGCTAGCGCGAACACCGGGGAGCTGTTTTTT. This encodes CASSQGVLASANTGELFF.

Note on this clonotype: Germline is not matched at one junction end, which may reflect a read error. The CDR3 here is CASSLVPLAGTDTQYF. CDR3 DNA sequence: TGCGCCAGCAGCTTGGTGCCCCTTGCGGGCACGGATACGCAGTATTTT. The chain carries TRBV5-1 and TRBJ2-3, with D possibly matching TRBD2 (5 bases). The CDR3 spans 16 residues. CDR1 and CDR2 from the germline V gene are SGHRS and YFSETQ.

This sequence joins TRBV10-3 and TRBJ2-2, with TRBD2 matching over 15 bases. V gave up 4 bases and J gave up 5 bases; unmatched junction bases: 8. This CDR3 region has 18 residues. The germline CDR1 and CDR2 sequences are ENHRY and SYGVKD. The CDR3 region is CAISAGLAGGPGTGELFF. The CDR3, as DNA: TGTGCCATCAGTGCAGGACTAGCGGGAGGGCCTGGTACCGGGGAGCTGTTTTTT.

This clonotype occurred many times. The chain employs TRBV20-1 and TRBJ1-4, with D tentatively TRBD1 (6 bases). Germline V lookup: CDR1 DFQATT, CDR2 SNEGSKA (reference sequence). The V end was cut by 3 bases, the J end by 2 bases, with 7 bases between. The length of the CDR3 is 13 residues. The DNA of the CDR3 is TGCAGTGCTAGGAGGGGGACTAATGAAAAACTGTTTTTT. Amino acid sequence: CSARRGTNEKLFF.

The chain employs TRBV6-6 and TRBJ1-2, with TRBD1 identical over 8 bases. CDR3 size: 15 residues. Germline-derived CDR1 and CDR2 are MNHNY and SVGAGI (reference sequence). The V gene end was trimmed by 2 bases and the J gene end by 3 bases; junction bases not matched to a gene: 5. CDR3 sequence reads: CASSYVDRGDYGYTF. The CDR3 nucleotides are TGTGCCAGCAGTTACGTCGACAGGGGAGACTATGGCTACACCTTC.

This clonotype came up many times. The chain carries TRBV29-1 and TRBJ2-1; D is undetermined. Germline V gene data show CDR1 as SQVTM and CDR2 as ANQGSEA. This CDR3 contains 13 residues. The V end lost 4 bases, the J end lost 6 bases, and 13 bases lay between the germline ends. In DNA, the CDR3 is TGCAGCGTTGGGTTCTCCTGGGGCAATGAGCAGTTCTTC. This codes for CSVGFSWGNEQFF.